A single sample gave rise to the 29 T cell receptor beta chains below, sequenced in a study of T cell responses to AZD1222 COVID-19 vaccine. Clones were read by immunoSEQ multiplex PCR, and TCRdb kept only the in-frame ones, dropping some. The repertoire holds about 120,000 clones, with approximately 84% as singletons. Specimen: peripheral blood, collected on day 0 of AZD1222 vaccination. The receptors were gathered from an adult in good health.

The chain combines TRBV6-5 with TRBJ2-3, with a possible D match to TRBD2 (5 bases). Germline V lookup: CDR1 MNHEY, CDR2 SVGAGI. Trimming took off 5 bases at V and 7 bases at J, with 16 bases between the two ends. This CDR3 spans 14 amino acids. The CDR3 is CASSTRVWENTQYF. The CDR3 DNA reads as TGTGCCAGCAGTACCCGAGTTTGGGAGAATACGCAGTATTTT.

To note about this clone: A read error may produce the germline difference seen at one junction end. CDR3 sequence: CASSLSDRTGGLVF. The CDR3 nucleotides read TGTGCCAGCAGTTTATCGGATAGGACAGGGGGTTTAGTCTTC. This sequence joins TRBV28 and TRBJ1-2; the match to TRBD1 covers 10 bases. The CDR3 totals 14 residues. In germline, CDR1 is MDHEN, CDR2 SYDVKM.

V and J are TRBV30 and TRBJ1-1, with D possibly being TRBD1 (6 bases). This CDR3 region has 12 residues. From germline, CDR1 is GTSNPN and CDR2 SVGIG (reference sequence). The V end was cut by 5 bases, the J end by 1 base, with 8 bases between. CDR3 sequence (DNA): TGTGCCTGGGGACAGACGAACACTGAAGCTTTCTTT. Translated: CAWGQTNTEAFF.

CDR3 in DNA: TGTGCCAGCAGTTTCACCGGGACAGGGCACTATGGCTACACCTTC. It translates to CASSFTGTGHYGYTF. The V call is TRBV27, the J call TRBJ1-2; 9 positions agree with TRBD1. Germline assignment: CDR1 MNHEY and CDR2 SMNVEV (reference sequence). CDR3 size: 15 residues. The V and J ends lost 3 bases and 3 bases, in that order; junction bases with no gene match: 5.

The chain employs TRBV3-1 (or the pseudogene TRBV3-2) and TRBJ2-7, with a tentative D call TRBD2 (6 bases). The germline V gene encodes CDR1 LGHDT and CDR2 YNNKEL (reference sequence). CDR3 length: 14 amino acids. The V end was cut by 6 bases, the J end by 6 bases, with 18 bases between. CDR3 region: CASSLGQGGLEQYF. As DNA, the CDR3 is TGTGCCAGCAGTCTTGGCCAGGGAGGTCTCGAGCAGTACTTC.

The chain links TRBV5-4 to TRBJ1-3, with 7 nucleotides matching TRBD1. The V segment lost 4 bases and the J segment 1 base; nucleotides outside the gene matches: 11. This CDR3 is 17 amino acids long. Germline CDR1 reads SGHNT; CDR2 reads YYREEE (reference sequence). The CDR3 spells CASSQPRGAYSGNTIYF. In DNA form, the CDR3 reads TGTGCCAGCAGCCAACCCAGGGGGGCTTATTCTGGAAACACCATATATTTT.

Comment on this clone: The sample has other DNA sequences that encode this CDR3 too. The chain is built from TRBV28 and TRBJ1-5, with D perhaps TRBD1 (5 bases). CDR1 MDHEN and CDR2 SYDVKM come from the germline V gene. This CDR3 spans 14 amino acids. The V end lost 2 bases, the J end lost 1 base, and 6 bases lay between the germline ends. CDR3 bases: TGTGCCAGCAGTTTAGGGGGAAGCAATCAGCCCCAGCATTTT. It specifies CASSLGGSNQPQHF. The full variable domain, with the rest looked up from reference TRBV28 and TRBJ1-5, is DVKVTQSSRYLVKRTGEKVFLECVQDMDHENMFWYRQDPGLGLRLIYFSYDVKMKEKGDIPEGYSVSREKKERFSLILESASTNQTSMYLCASSLGGSNQPQHFGDGTRLSIL.

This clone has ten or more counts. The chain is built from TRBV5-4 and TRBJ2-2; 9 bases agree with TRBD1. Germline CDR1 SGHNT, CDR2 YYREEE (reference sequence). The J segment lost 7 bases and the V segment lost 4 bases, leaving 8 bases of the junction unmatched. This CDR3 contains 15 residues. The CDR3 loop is CASSGATGGFGELFF. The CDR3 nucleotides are TGTGCCAGCAGCGGAGCGACAGGGGGGTTCGGGGAGCTGTTTTTT.

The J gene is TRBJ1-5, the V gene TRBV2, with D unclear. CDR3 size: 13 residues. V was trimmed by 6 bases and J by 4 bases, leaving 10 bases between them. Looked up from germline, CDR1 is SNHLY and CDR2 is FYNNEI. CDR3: CASRIEQNQPQHF. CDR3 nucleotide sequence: TGTGCCAGCAGAATTGAGCAAAATCAGCCCCAGCATTTT.

The chain's CDR3 is CSATDRGQLFF. In DNA, the CDR3 is TGCAGTGCCACCGACAGGGGTCAACTGTTTTTT. J is TRBJ1-4 and V is TRBV20-1; 8 bases map to TRBD1. V shed 6 bases, J shed 12 bases, and the junction held 6 bases outside the gene matches. Germline CDR1 reads DFQATT; CDR2 reads SNEGSKA (reference sequence). The CDR3 consists of 11 residues.

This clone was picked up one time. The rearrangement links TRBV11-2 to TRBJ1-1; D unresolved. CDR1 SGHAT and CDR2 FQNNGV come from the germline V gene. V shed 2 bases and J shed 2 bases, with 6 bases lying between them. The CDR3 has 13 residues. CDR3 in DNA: TGTGCCAGCAGCTTACAGCTAAACACTGAAGCTTTCTTT. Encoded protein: CASSLQLNTEAFF.

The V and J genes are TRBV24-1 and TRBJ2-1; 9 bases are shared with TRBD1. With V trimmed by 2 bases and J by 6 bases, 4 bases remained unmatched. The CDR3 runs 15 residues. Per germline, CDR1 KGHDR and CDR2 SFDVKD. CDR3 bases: TGTGCCACCAGTGATTGGGACAGGGTGTTCAATGAGCAGTTCTTC. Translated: CATSDWDRVFNEQFF.

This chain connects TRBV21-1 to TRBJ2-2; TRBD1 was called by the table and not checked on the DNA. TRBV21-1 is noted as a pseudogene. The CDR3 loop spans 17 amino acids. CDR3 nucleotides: TGTGCCAGCAGCACCCTATCGACAGGTGTGTACGCCGGGGAGCTGTTTTTT. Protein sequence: CASSTLSTGVYAGELFF.

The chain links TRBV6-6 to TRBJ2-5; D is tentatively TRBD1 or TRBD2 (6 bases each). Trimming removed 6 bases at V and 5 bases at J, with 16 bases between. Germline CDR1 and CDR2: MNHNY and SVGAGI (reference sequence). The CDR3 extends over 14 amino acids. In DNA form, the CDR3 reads TGTGCCAGCAGAACGAGGGGGGTCGAGGAGACCCAGTACTTC. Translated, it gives CASRTRGVEETQYF.

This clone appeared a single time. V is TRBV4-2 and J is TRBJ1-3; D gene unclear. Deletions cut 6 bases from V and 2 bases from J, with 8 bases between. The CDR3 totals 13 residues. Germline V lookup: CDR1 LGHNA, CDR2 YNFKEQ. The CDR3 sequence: CASRQVAGNTIYF. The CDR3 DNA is TGTGCCAGCAGGCAGGTTGCTGGAAACACCATATATTTT.

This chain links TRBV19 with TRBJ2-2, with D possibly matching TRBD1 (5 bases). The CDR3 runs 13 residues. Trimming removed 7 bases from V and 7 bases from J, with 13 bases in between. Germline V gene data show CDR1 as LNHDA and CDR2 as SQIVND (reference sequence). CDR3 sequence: CASIATGRGELFF. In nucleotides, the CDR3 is TGTGCCAGTATTGCAACAGGACGCGGGGAGCTGTTTTTT.

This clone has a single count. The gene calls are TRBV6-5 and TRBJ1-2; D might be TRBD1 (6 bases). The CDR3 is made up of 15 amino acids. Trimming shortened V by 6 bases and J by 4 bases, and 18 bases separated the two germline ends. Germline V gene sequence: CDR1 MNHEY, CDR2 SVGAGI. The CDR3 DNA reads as TGTGCCAGCAGGAGGGGGGGGGCTAAGATCTATGGCTACACCTTC. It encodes CASRRGGAKIYGYTF.

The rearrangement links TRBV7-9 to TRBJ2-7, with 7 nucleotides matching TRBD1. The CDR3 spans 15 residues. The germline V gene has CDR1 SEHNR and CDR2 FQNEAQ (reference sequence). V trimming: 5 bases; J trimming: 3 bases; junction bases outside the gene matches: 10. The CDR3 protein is CASSTTGQLIYEQYF. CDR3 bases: TGTGCCAGCAGCACAACGGGACAGTTGATCTACGAGCAGTACTTC.

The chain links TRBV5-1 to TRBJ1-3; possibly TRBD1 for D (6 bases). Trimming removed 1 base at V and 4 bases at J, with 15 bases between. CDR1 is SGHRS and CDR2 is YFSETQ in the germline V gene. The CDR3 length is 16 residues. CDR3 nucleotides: TGCGCCAGCAGCTTGATGGGACGGGGGGCCGGAAACACCATATATTTT. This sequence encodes CASSLMGRGAGNTIYF.

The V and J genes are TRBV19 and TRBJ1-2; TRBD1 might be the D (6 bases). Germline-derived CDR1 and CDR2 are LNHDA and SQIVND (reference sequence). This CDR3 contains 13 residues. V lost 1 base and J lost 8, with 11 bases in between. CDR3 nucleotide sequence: TGTGCCAGTAGTATAGGCTGGGGGCAAGGCTACACCTTC. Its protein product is CASSIGWGQGYTF.

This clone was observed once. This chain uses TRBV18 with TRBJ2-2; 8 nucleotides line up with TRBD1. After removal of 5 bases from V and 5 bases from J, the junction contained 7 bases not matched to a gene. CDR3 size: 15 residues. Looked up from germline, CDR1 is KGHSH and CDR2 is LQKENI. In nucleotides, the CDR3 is TGTGCCAGCTCAATATCAGGGGGCCGGACCGGGGAGCTGTTTTTT. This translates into CASSISGGRTGELFF.

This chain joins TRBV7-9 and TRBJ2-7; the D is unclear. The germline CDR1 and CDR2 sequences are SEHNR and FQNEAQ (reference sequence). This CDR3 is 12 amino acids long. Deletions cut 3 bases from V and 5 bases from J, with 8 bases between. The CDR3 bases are TGTGCCAGCAGCTTGAGGTTTGACGAGCAGTACTTC. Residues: CASSLRFDEQYF.

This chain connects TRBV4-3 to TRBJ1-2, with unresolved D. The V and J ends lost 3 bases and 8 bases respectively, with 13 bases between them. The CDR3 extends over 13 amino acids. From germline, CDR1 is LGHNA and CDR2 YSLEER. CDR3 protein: CASSHERARGYTF. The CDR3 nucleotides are TGCGCCAGCAGCCATGAAAGGGCACGGGGCTACACCTTC.

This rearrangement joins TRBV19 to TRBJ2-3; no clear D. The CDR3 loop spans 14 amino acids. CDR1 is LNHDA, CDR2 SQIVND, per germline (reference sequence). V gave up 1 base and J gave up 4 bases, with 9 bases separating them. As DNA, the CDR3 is TGTGCCAGTAGTATAGGAAATGGTGCAGATACGCAGTATTTT. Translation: CASSIGNGADTQYF.

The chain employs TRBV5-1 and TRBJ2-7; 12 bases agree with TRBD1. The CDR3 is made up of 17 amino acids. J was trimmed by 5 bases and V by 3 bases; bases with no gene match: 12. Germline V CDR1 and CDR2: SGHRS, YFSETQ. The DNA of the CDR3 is TGCGCCAGCAGCTCGCTTTTTGTGGGGACAGGGGGCAACGAGCAGTACTTC. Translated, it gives CASSSLFVGTGGNEQYF. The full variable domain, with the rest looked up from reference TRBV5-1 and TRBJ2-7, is KAGVTQTPRYLIKTRGQQVTLSCSPISGHRSVSWYQQTPGQGLQFLFEYFSETQRNKGNFPGRFSGRQFSNSRSEMNVSTLELGDSALYLCASSSLFVGTGGNEQYFGPGTRLTVT.

The CDR3 spells CASSLGGRQHNSPLHF. The CDR3 DNA reads TGTGCCAGCAGCTTAGGGGGGCGACAGCATAATTCACCCCTCCACTTT. The chain has TRBV11-2 and TRBJ1-6, with a weak D call TRBD1 (6 bases). V lost 1 base and J lost 5, with 12 bases in between. CDR1 and CDR2 (germline): SGHAT, FQNNGV. The CDR3 sequence is 16 residues long.

The CDR3 sequence is CASSLEEDGTDTQYF. The CDR3 nucleotides read TGTGCCAGCAGCTTAGAGGAGGACGGCACAGATACGCAGTATTTT. The rearrangement links TRBV13 to TRBJ2-3, with D tentatively TRBD2 (5 bases). Germline-derived CDR1 and CDR2 are PRHDT and FYEKMQ (reference sequence). The CDR3 has 15 amino acids. The V and J ends lost 1 base and 1 base respectively, with 9 bases between them.

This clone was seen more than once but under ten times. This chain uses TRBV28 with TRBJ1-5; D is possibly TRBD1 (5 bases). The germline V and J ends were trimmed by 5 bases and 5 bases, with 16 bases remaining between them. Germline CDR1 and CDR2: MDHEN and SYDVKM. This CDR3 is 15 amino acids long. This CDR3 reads CASSPLKGSDQPQHF. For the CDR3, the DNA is TGTGCCAGCAGTCCTCTTAAGGGGTCTGATCAGCCCCAGCATTTT.

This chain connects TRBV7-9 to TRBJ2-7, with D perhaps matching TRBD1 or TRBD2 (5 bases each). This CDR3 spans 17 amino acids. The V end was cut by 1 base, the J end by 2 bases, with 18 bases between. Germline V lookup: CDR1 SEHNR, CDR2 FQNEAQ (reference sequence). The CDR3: CASSLGHTRDATYEQYF. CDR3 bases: TGTGCCAGCAGCTTAGGGCACACCAGGGACGCCACCTACGAGCAGTACTTC. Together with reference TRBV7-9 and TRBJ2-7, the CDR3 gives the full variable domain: DTGVSQNPRHKITKRGQNVTFRCDPISEHNRLYWYRQTLGQGPEFLTYFQNEAQLEKSRLLSDRFSAERPKGSFSTLEIQRTEQGDSAMYLCASSLGHTRDATYEQYFGPGTRLTVT.